In its sample, the clone carrying this TCR beta chain was seen many times. After removal of 2 bases from V and 7 bases from J, the junction contained 11 bases not matched to a gene. The CDR3 runs to 16 residues. This entry comes from a study of regulatory T cells in long-lasting Graves disease. Regarding time point: newly diagnosed GD, antithyroid drugs for less than 3 months. Generation of the TCR library employed RNA extracted from PBMCs. HTBI primers from iRepertoire and Arm-PCR of CDR3 regions yielded the TCR beta libraries. TCRdb independently ran MiXCR on the multiplex PCR reads; one entry per CDR3 protein. The sample lists approximately 440,000 distinct CDR3 sequences, about 17% occurring once. This sample also belongs to another study, concerning T cells in Graves' hyperthyroidism and ophthalmopathy.

The sequences come from peripheral blood mononuclear cells (PBMCs), collected at new diagnosis, from a patient treated with antithyroid drugs. The source is a man aged 40-55 years with Graves disease. The genes are TRBV12-3 or TRBV12-4 and TRBJ2-1; 7 nucleotides match TRBD1. The CDR3 DNA follows: TGTGCCAGCAGTTTAATTAGACAGGGTCTACAGAATGAGCAGTTCTTC. This encodes CASSLIRQGLQNEQFF.